The 2 T cell receptor beta chains below come from one sample, sequenced in a study of T cell changes during pregnancy in multiple sclerosis. Method: immunoSEQ multiplex PCR; TCRdb's copy keeps in-frame clones and lacks some. The sample carries about 46,000 clones, about 91% recorded once. Sequenced here: CD8+ T cells from peripheral blood mononuclear cells, sampled after pregnancy. The receptors shown here come from a female donor with multiple sclerosis, enrolled in a pregnancy study.

The V gene is TRBV19, the J gene TRBJ1-1, with 11 bases that match TRBD1. The germline V gene encodes CDR1 LNHDA and CDR2 SQIVND (reference sequence). The CDR3 runs 15 residues. J was trimmed by 4 bases and V by 2 bases; bases with no gene match: 3. The CDR3 nucleotides are TGTGCCAGTAGTATAATGGGGACAGGGGGCACTGAAGCTTTCTTT. It specifies CASSIMGTGGTEAFF.

The chain combines TRBV29-1 with TRBJ2-7, with 8 bases aligning to TRBD2. From germline, CDR1 is SQVTM and CDR2 ANQGSEA. V was clipped by 7 bases and J by 1 base; unmatched bases: 21. The CDR3 totals 18 residues. CDR3 region: CSAETPLAGRMGSYEQYF. The CDR3 region has the DNA TGCAGCGCCGAGACGCCTTTAGCGGGGAGGATGGGTTCCTACGAGCAGTACTTC.